What follows describes a single TCR beta chain. Which antigen it targets is not known. No much larger clonotype is one base removed from it; base qualities were not supplied. Using the deep immunoSEQ assay, TCR CDR3 regions were amplified from genomic DNA by multiplex PCR. Extracted genomic DNA from each cell subset was distributed evenly across all wells of several immunoSEQ 96-well plates, and each plate was treated as a replicate. Each replicate PCR for sorted subsets received about 200 ng genomic DNA, equal to tens of thousands of T cell genomes. The purified libraries were quantified using a Qubit 3.0 fluorometer, sized with a Bioanalyzer 2100, and then quantified again using the KAPA Library Quantification kit. Every immunoSEQ 96-well plate was sequenced on a separate single-read 150-cycle Illumina NextSeq 550 flow cell. Regarding the original processing steps: The immunoSEQ output contained only junctional sequences without quality scores, so filtering could not match that applied to full-length reads. To assign V/J genes and CDR3, sequences were annotated using PyIR, a Python wrapper for IgBLAST v1.9, with IMGT germline references. Reads with weak V/J assignments (E-value above 1e-6), missing CDR3, stop codons, out-of-frame junctions, or ambiguous translated residues were removed. A V3J clonotype was defined by an identical inferred V gene, J gene, and CDR3 amino acid sequence. Percentage overlap between repertoires was computed as shared unique clonotypes divided by the size of the smaller repertoire. Repertoire richness was assessed with RTK rarefaction, the Chao1 estimator, and Recon v2.1 estimates of unobserved clonotypes. For all TCRbeta clonotypes obtained by the gDNA method from a handful of donors, generation probabilities were computed with OLGA. Here the immuneACCESS table is served through TCRdb, limited to in-frame sequences with V and J called. Missing clones are a known gap in these copies; in checked studies unresolved V genes cover under half, and the rest lacks a known reason. The DNA was the basis for D and trimming; V, J and clone size are from that table. Within this sample are approximately 620,000 clones, with around 97% of them counted one time only. The ten largest make up 0.045% to 0.06% of the sample.

The sample originates from a study of shared clonotypes between healthy human individuals (dated by TCRdb to the early 2020s). Turning to the overall study: A few men and two women, aged 18 to 49 years, made up the cohort. Per donor, three plates each were used for CD4 naive and CD4 memory, two for CD8 naive, and one for CD8 memory. Blood TCR repertoires of about five healthy adults were deeply sequenced to estimate repertoire size and the extent of clonotype sharing between individuals. To increase sequencing depth and limit assay-specific biases, TCR repertoire library preparation and sequencing were carried out by different laboratories using diverse techniques. Per donor, leukapheresis produced somewhere between about 0.8 and 9 billion PBMCs.

Results and caveats for the whole study, not just this receptor: Across several donors, roughly 5.4% of naive CD4, roughly 3.5% of naive CD8, roughly 2.2% of memory CD4, and 0.4% to 0.45% of memory CD8 clonotypes were shared. Incomplete sequencing was indicated by rarefaction of sorted-subset datasets, despite the large sequencing depth. Estimated clonotype richness was generally larger for naive than for memory subsets. Compared with non-shared clonotypes, the clonotypes found in all four sorted-subset donors had higher generation probabilities. Sampling was limited to blood, and TCR repertoires in tissue likely differ from TCR repertoires in blood. Because the study included a small number of donors, the genetic and exposure-history diversity represented was limited. Pairwise subsampling led to the expectation that sequencing depth would affect the degree of clonotype sharing among donors.

In the germline V gene (reference sequence), CDR1 corresponds to LNHDA and CDR2 to SQIVND. The CDR3 measures 15 amino acids from cysteine to phenylalanine. Left in the record is the CDR3 DNA by itself, 45 bases read in frame from the first base. Trimming takes 4 bases off V and 4 bases off J; junction bases not matched to a gene: 4. The donors were healthy, HIV-negative adults with no recently reported acute infections or vaccinations. All donors were Caucasian adults living in Nashville, Tennessee, USA. CD4+ T cells were enriched by magnetic negative selection; naive cells were then positively selected on CD45RA, and the negative fraction formed the memory subset. After blood collection by leukapheresis, PBMCs were isolated using Ficoll-Histopaque density gradient centrifugation and then cryopreserved in the vapor phase of liquid nitrogen. Analytical flow cytometry was used to check the purity and quantity of every magnetically sorted T cell population. Genomic DNA was isolated from every sorted fraction and measured by UV absorbance on a Nanodrop 2000c.

The receptor was isolated from a woman aged 25 to 45 in good health. The chain is encoded by TRBV19 joined to TRBJ2-7; 13 middle bases align to TRBD2. What was sequenced was naive CD4+ T cells sorted from blood. What the cell subset or site label conveys for this sample: CD45RA+ positively selected. Here the CDR3 is given as CASSKRTSGSYEQYF. The bases are TGTGCCAGTAGTAAAAGGACTAGCGGGAGTTACGAGCAGTACTTC.